These 32 T cell receptor beta chains originate from one sample sequenced in a study of cytomegalovirus exposure and HLA in healthy donors. PCR used 60 Vbeta primers and 13 Jbeta primers. Measured with immunoSEQ multiplex PCR; TCRdb has only the in-frame clones, and not every one. The sample has 35,000 or so clones, roughly four fifths seen once. The sequencing input was PBMCs. These receptor sequences come from a woman in her thirties or forties in good health and CMV-seronegative.

This chain connects TRBV12-5 to TRBJ2-1; D is possibly TRBD2 (6 bases). Trimming shortened V by 0 bases and J by 4 bases, and 13 bases separated the two germline ends. CDR3 length: 16 residues. Germline CDR1 reads LGHNT; CDR2 reads FRNRAP. For the CDR3, the DNA is TGTGCTAGTGGTTTGGTACTAGCTACGACTTACAATGAGCAGTTCTTC. It translates to CASGLVLATTYNEQFF.

There are a few counts of this clone. The chain couples TRBV5-5 to TRBJ2-3; 12 bases agree with TRBD2. The CDR3 runs to 16 residues. Trimming at V came to 3 bases and at J to 2 bases, leaving 4 bases not matched to a gene. Looked up from germline, CDR1 is SGHKS and CDR2 is YYEKEE (reference sequence). CDR3 DNA: TGTGCCAGCAGCTCAAGACTAGCGGGGGCCACAGATACGCAGTATTTT. It specifies CASSSRLAGATDTQYF.

This clone has more than one count but fewer than ten. The chain is built from TRBV19 and TRBJ2-7, with TRBD2 matching over 9 bases. V lost 3 bases to trimming and J lost 1 base; unmatched junction nucleotides: 13. Germline V gene sequence: CDR1 LNHDA, CDR2 SQIVND (reference sequence). The CDR3 sequence is 18 residues long. The CDR3, as DNA: TGTGCCAGTAGTATTAAGGGGACCGGACTAGCGAAATCCTACGAGCAGTACTTC. Its protein is CASSIKGTGLAKSYEQYF. The variable domain in full, completed from reference TRBV19 and TRBJ2-7, reads DGGITQSPKYLFRKEGQNVTLSCEQNLNHDAMYWYRQDPGQGLRLIYYSQIVNDFQKGDIAEGYSVSREKKESFPLTVTSAQKNPTAFYLCASSIKGTGLAKSYEQYFGPGTRLTVT.

The V and J genes are TRBV29-1 and TRBJ2-1; the D is unclear. Germline V lookup: CDR1 SQVTM, CDR2 ANQGSEA. V lost 6 bases and J lost 0, with 9 bases in between. The CDR3 is 13 amino acids. In DNA form, the CDR3 reads TGCAGCGTCTTAGTAGACTCCTACAATGAGCAGTTCTTC. Amino acids: CSVLVDSYNEQFF.

The gene calls are TRBV7-6 and TRBJ2-7; 9 bases agree with TRBD2. The CDR3 consists of 15 residues. V lost 5 bases to trimming and J lost 0 bases; unmatched junction nucleotides: 5. Germline assignment: CDR1 SGHVS and CDR2 FNYEAQ. The CDR3 DNA sequence: TGTGCCAGCAGCGCAGAGCGGGGGGCCTCCTACGAGCAGTACTTC. Translation: CASSAERGASYEQYF.

This chain uses TRBV20-1 with TRBJ2-5; TRBD2 might be the D (5 bases). This CDR3 has 11 amino acids. Trimming took off 7 bases at V and 4 bases at J, with 10 bases between the two ends. Germline lookup yields CDR1 DFQATT and CDR2 SNEGSKA (reference sequence). The CDR3 is CSGAAVETQYF. The CDR3 coding sequence is TGCAGTGGAGCAGCGGTAGAGACCCAGTACTTC.

The chain links TRBV7-2 to TRBJ2-5, with D maybe TRBD2 (7 bases). The germline gives CDR1 SGHTA, CDR2 FQGNSA. The CDR3 contains 14 residues. Trimming stripped 0 bases from V and 4 bases from J, with 9 bases between. The CDR3 region has the DNA TGTGCCAGCAGCTTAGCGGGGGGGCCAGAGACCCAGTACTTC. Protein sequence: CASSLAGGPETQYF.

The J gene is TRBJ1-6, the V gene TRBV5-8, with D unresolved. Germline V gene sequence: CDR1 SGHTS, CDR2 YDEGEE. Trimming stripped 2 bases from V and 0 bases from J, with 9 bases between. This CDR3 spans 16 amino acids. CDR3 DNA: TGTGCCAGCAGCTTTGGTAGGAGCTCCTATAATTCACCCCTCCACTTT. Amino acids: CASSFGRSSYNSPLHF.

This chain uses TRBV28 with TRBJ1-4; D possibly corresponds to TRBD1 (5 bases). Germline CDR1 MDHEN, CDR2 SYDVKM. The CDR3 consists of 16 residues. The ends were cut back, 6 bases at V and 2 bases at J, with 16 bases in the middle. The CDR3 loop is CASRNSGFATNEKLFF. The DNA of the CDR3 is TGTGCCAGCAGAAATTCAGGGTTTGCGACTAATGAAAAACTGTTTTTT.

The V and J genes are TRBV29-1 and TRBJ1-1, with D possibly TRBD1 on 6 matching bases. The germline CDR1 and CDR2 sequences are SQVTM and ANQGSEA. This CDR3 region has 11 residues. Trimming removed 7 bases from V and 4 bases from J, with 10 bases in between. The CDR3 here is CSGRGGTEAFF. For the CDR3, the DNA is TGCAGCGGGAGGGGGGGCACTGAAGCTTTCTTT.

V usage is TRBV28 and J usage is TRBJ1-2; TRBD1 is a possible D gene (6 bases). V was cut by 5 bases and J by 8 bases, with 15 bases left in between. Germline V gene data show CDR1 as MDHEN and CDR2 as SYDVKM. The CDR3 has 13 amino acids. The CDR3 DNA is TGTGCCAGCAGTCCTCAGGGGACGGGGGGCTACACCTTC. As protein: CASSPQGTGGYTF.

J is TRBJ2-5 and V is TRBV25-1; D gene uncertain. Germline lookup yields CDR1 MGHDK and CDR2 SYGVNS. CDR3 size: 11 residues. The V gene lost 3 bases and the J gene lost 5 bases, with 4 bases spanning the gap. CDR3 coding DNA: TGTGCCAGCAGTGATCGGGAGACCCAGTACTTC. It specifies CASSDRETQYF.

The V call is TRBV14, the J call TRBJ2-7; 7 nucleotides match TRBD1. CDR3 size: 15 residues. J gave up 2 bases and V 4 bases, and 8 bases lay outside the gene matches. From germline, CDR1 is SGHDN and CDR2 FVKESK. The chain's CDR3 is CASSPWTGKTYEQYF. DNA for the CDR3: TGTGCCAGCAGCCCCTGGACAGGTAAAACCTACGAGCAGTACTTC.

In this sample, this clone turned up a few times. CDR3 in DNA: TGTGCCAGCGTGTTGGGACAGAACCAAGAGACCCAGTACTTC. Its translation is CASVLGQNQETQYF. The V gene is TRBV2, the J gene TRBJ2-5; 7 bases align to TRBD1. CDR3 size: 14 residues. The germline V gene has CDR1 SNHLY and CDR2 FYNNEI. Germline trimming cut 8 bases from V and 0 bases from J; bases unmatched to any gene: 6.

V and J are TRBV5-4 and TRBJ1-1; maybe TRBD1 (5 bases). V was cut by 0 bases and J by 3 bases, with 12 bases left in between. This CDR3 is built from 15 residues. CDR1 is SGHNT and CDR2 is YYREEE in the germline V gene (reference sequence). The CDR3 nucleotides are TGTGCCAGCAGCTTGGGGACATCCCTCGACACTGAAGCTTTCTTT. It translates to CASSLGTSLDTEAFF.

V usage is TRBV18 and J usage is TRBJ2-5; TRBD2 aligns across 10 bases. V lost 1 base to trimming and J lost 4 bases; unmatched junction nucleotides: 6. CDR1 and CDR2 (germline): KGHSH, LQKENI. The CDR3 totals 16 residues. CDR3 region: CASSPRASGGGETQYF. The CDR3 bases are TGTGCCAGCTCACCACGGGCTAGCGGGGGCGGAGAGACCCAGTACTTC.

The J gene is TRBJ1-2, the V gene TRBV6-5, with D possibly TRBD1 on 6 matching bases. The CDR3 has 15 residues. V lost 0 bases to trimming and J lost 4 bases, with 12 bases between them. The germline gives CDR1 MNHEY, CDR2 SVGAGI. CDR3: CASSYSVQGLYGYTF. CDR3 sequence (DNA): TGTGCCAGCAGTTACTCGGTACAGGGCCTCTATGGCTACACCTTC.

V and J are TRBV2 and TRBJ2-2; no clear D gene. The CDR3 is 13 residues long. Germline V gene lookup returns CDR1 SNHLY and CDR2 FYNNEI. Trimming took 8 bases from V and 4 from J, leaving 11 bases between them. For the CDR3, the DNA is TGTGCCAGCTCCTGGCCTGGCACCGGGGAGCTGTTTTTT. It translates to CASSWPGTGELFF.

A remark on this clone: This CDR3 is missing its conserved last phenylalanine or tryptophan, likely due to a read error. In DNA form, the CDR3 reads TGTGCCACCAGCAGAGCACAGGTTAGCACAGATACGCAGTATGTT. It specifies CATSRAQVSTDTQYV. This rearrangement joins TRBV15 to TRBJ2-3, with D possibly being TRBD1 (5 bases). The CDR3 totals 15 residues. CDR1 is LNHNV and CDR2 is YYDKDF in the germline V gene (reference sequence). V dropped 1 base and J dropped 0 bases, with 8 bases sitting between them.

This chain uses TRBV6-5 with TRBJ2-5, with 8 bases identical to TRBD2. The CDR3 spans 15 residues. After removal of 6 bases from V and 2 bases from J, the junction contained 8 bases not matched to a gene. The germline gives CDR1 MNHEY, CDR2 SVGAGI. The CDR3 bases are TGTGCCAGCAGCTCCACTAGCGGAGCTCAAGAGACCCAGTACTTC. The encoded protein is CASSSTSGAQETQYF.

J is TRBJ2-7 and V is TRBV2, with 7 nucleotides matching TRBD1. V dropped 6 bases and J dropped 4; count of bases not matched to a gene: 6. Germline V lookup: CDR1 SNHLY, CDR2 FYNNEI. This CDR3 has 13 residues. CDR3 loop: CASREDRIYEQYV. The CDR3 DNA follows: TGTGCCAGCAGGGAGGACAGGATATACGAGCAGTACGTC.

The chain recombines TRBV6-8 with TRBJ1-2, with 12 bases aligning to TRBD1. This CDR3 is 13 amino acids long. Germline CDR1 is MNHGY and CDR2 is SAAAGT. V lost 6 bases, J lost 8 bases, and 4 bases stayed unmatched. The CDR3: CASSRDRGRGYTF. The CDR3 bases are TGTGCCAGCAGCAGGGACAGGGGGCGCGGCTACACCTTC.

The chain is built from TRBV6-1 and TRBJ1-1, with TRBD1 matching 10 bases. V was clipped by 5 bases and J by 6 bases; unmatched bases: 6. Germline-derived CDR1 and CDR2 are MNHNS and SASEGT. The CDR3 is made up of 14 amino acids. The CDR3 reads CASSTGTGVPEAFF. CDR3 nucleotides: TGTGCCAGCAGTACCGGGACAGGGGTGCCTGAAGCTTTCTTT.

For the CDR3, the DNA is TGTGCCAGCAGCGGTAACAGGGACATGAACACTGAAGCTTTCTTT. It is translated as CASSGNRDMNTEAFF. The chain links TRBV7-9 to TRBJ1-1, with a possible D match to TRBD1 (6 bases). The V gene's germline CDR1 is SEHNR and CDR2 FQNEAQ (reference sequence). This CDR3 is built from 15 residues. Trimming removed 5 bases at V and 0 bases at J, with 13 bases between.

This rearrangement joins TRBV19 to TRBJ1-4; TRBD1 might be the D (5 bases). Germline V gene sequence: CDR1 LNHDA, CDR2 SQIVND (reference sequence). Deletions cut 3 bases from V and 8 bases from J, with 16 bases between. This CDR3 has 15 amino acids. This chain's CDR3 is CASSIKNQGGEKLFF. CDR3 bases: TGTGCCAGTAGTATCAAGAATCAGGGTGGAGAAAAACTGTTTTTT. The full variable domain, rest sourced from reference TRBV19 and TRBJ1-4, is DGGITQSPKYLFRKEGQNVTLSCEQNLNHDAMYWYRQDPGQGLRLIYYSQIVNDFQKGDIAEGYSVSREKKESFPLTVTSAQKNPTAFYLCASSIKNQGGEKLFFGSGTQLSVL.

The V and J genes are TRBV6-5 and TRBJ1-1, with D possibly being TRBD1 (5 bases). The CDR3 covers 16 residues. The V end lost 2 bases, the J end lost 7 bases, and 20 bases lay between the germline ends. The germline V gene has CDR1 MNHEY and CDR2 SVGAGI. The CDR3 bases are TGTGCCAGCAGTTACGGTGGGGGAGGTCGAGGCTTTGAAGCTTTCTTT. It encodes CASSYGGGGRGFEAFF.

The V and J genes are TRBV4-2 and TRBJ2-7; D may be TRBD2 (6 bases). CDR3 length: 15 amino acids. Trimming took off 3 bases at V and 1 base at J, with 13 bases between the two ends. Germline V lookup: CDR1 LGHNA, CDR2 YNFKEQ. The CDR3 bases are TGTGCCAGCAGCCATGGCGTGGGGGGATCCTACGAGCAGTACTTC. This encodes CASSHGVGGSYEQYF.

This chain links TRBV5-1 with TRBJ2-7; 9 bases map to TRBD1. This CDR3 has 14 residues. V lost 0 bases, J lost 4 bases, and 2 bases stayed unmatched. Germline-derived CDR1 and CDR2 are SGHRS and YFSETQ. CDR3 region: CASSLGDRDYEQYF. The CDR3 DNA is TGCGCCAGCAGCTTGGGGGACAGGGATTACGAGCAGTACTTC.

The chain links TRBV5-4 to TRBJ1-2; D is uncertain. The ends were cut back, 4 bases at V and 3 bases at J, with 19 bases in the middle. Germline V CDR1 and CDR2: SGHNT, YYREEE (reference sequence). The CDR3 covers 16 residues. The DNA for the CDR3 is TGTGCCAGCAGCCCTAGTGGCACACTAAGGCACTATGGCTACACCTTC. It specifies CASSPSGTLRHYGYTF. Full variable domain (outside the CDR3, taken from reference TRBV5-4 and TRBJ1-2): ETGVTQSPTHLIKTRGQQVTLRCSSQSGHNTVSWYQQALGQGPQFIFQYYREEENGRGNFPPRFSGLQFPNYSSELNVNALELDDSALYLCASSPSGTLRHYGYTFGSGTRLTVV.

There are a few counts of this clone. CDR3 DNA: TGTGCCAGCAGTGAGGTCGGGGATAATTCACCCCTCCACTTT. Its protein product is CASSEVGDNSPLHF. The chain links TRBV2 to TRBJ1-6; D is ambiguous. There are 14 residues in the CDR3. V dropped 3 bases and J dropped 5 bases, with 8 bases sitting between them. Looked up from germline, CDR1 is SNHLY and CDR2 is FYNNEI.

The chain uses TRBV27 and TRBJ1-1; D is uncertain. CDR1 and CDR2 from the germline V gene are MNHEY and SMNVEV (reference sequence). V gave up 7 bases and J gave up 3 bases, with 9 bases separating them. The CDR3 runs to 12 residues. The CDR3: CASKSVYTEAFF. CDR3 DNA: TGTGCCAGCAAGTCAGTTTACACTGAAGCTTTCTTT.

This chain links TRBV5-1 with TRBJ2-7, with TRBD1 matching over 8 bases. Per the germline V gene, CDR1 is SGHRS and CDR2 is YFSETQ. This CDR3 has 15 residues. The trim removed 1 base at V and 4 bases at J, leaving 7 bases unmatched. The CDR3 DNA reads TGCGCCAGCAGCTTGTTAGGACAGGGATGGTACGAGCAGTACTTC. Translated: CASSLLGQGWYEQYF.